This TCR beta chain was found in a study of T cells in Graves' hyperthyroidism and ophthalmopathy. Study overall: Peripheral blood was taken when the disease was first diagnosed, before any treatment began. Notes on the study in general: For ophthalmopathy, model prediction preceded onset by a median 6.5 months.

The investigators amplified TCR beta CDR3 regions from RNA transcripts. TCR CDR3 underwent first-round RT-PCR with the HTBI primer set. TCRdb passed the multiplex PCR reads through MiXCR, listing each CDR3 protein once. Here the sample spans around 520,000 distinct CDR3 sequences, approximately 15% being singletons. This clonotype is a singleton in its sample. What it recognizes is unknown. This CDR3 is built from 15 residues. The germline V gene encodes CDR1 SGHAT and CDR2 FQDESV (reference sequence). The J segment lost 6 bases and the V segment lost 5 bases, leaving 13 bases of the junction unmatched. Over 18 months, lack of ophthalmopathy progression marked Graves' hyperthyroidism as stable. The diagnostic basis comprised clinical symptoms, serum thyroxine and TRAb, thyroid ultrasound and orbital computed tomography.

Sequenced sample: blood. The sequence was collected from a woman aged 18-29 years with Graves' hyperthyroidism. V gene TRBV11-1 combines with J gene TRBJ2-7; 7 bases align to TRBD1. In DNA, the CDR3 is TGTGCCAGCAGCCAAGACAGGGCCGACCCTAGCGAGCAGTACTTC. Its translation: CASSQDRADPSEQYF.